This T cell receptor beta chain was obtained from a study of blood T cell repertoires in COVID-19. Study overall: Samples came from the United States, Italy and Spain, spanning acute and convalescent COVID-19. T cells, B-cell-depleted T cells, or PBMCs provided the cDNA or gDNA that served as material.

This CDR3 spans 12 amino acids. V dropped 3 bases and J dropped 8; count of bases not matched to a gene: 3. Germline lookup yields CDR1 SGHRS and CDR2 YFSETQ. Under the authors' procedure: From reference gene primer amplification, estimates of nucleated cell counts were derived. Clones were sequenced by immunoSEQ multiplex PCR, and TCRdb holds only the in-frame ones, with some missing. V, J and clone size are those of that table, while D and trimming were read from the DNA. The table lists about 54,000 clones, about four fifths of them singletons, with approximately 5.7% in the top ten. The sequencing input was peripheral blood. The J gene is TRBJ1-2, the V gene TRBV5-1, with 8 bases aligning to TRBD1. The TCR originated in a woman aged 60-75 years with acute or convalescent COVID-19. DNA of the CDR3: TGCGCCAGCAGCTCAGGGGGCGAGGGCTACACCTTC. Its translation: CASSSGGEGYTF.